This entry lists 8 T cell receptor beta chains sequenced from one sample in a study of shared clonotypes between healthy human individuals. In the naive CD8 group, cells lacked CD45RO and were positively selected for CCR7, so terminally differentiated effector memory CD45RA+ cells were left out. The assay was immunoSEQ multiplex PCR, and TCRdb's table has in-frame clones only and misses some. The sample gives some 2,000,000 clones, about 95% of which show up once; around 1.1% is in the top ten. Sequencing was done on a sample of naive CD8+ T cells sorted from blood. The receptors originated from a man younger than 35 in good health.

The J gene is TRBJ2-1, the V gene TRBV4-1, with D tentatively TRBD1 or TRBD2 (6 bases each). This CDR3 is built from 16 residues. V lost 7 bases to trimming and J lost 1 base, with 17 bases between them. Germline V gives CDR1 MGHRA, CDR2 YSYEKL. The CDR3 loop reads CASTPWGAGSYNEQFF. DNA for the CDR3: TGCGCCAGCACCCCCTGGGGGGCCGGGTCCTACAATGAGCAGTTCTTC.

The chain joins TRBV19 to TRBJ1-4, with no clear D. V dropped 3 bases and J dropped 7 bases, with 15 bases sitting between them. Germline V gene data show CDR1 as LNHDA and CDR2 as SQIVND (reference sequence). The CDR3 loop spans 15 amino acids. This CDR3 is CASSIPVEQGEKLFF. CDR3 sequence (DNA): TGTGCCAGTAGTATCCCGGTAGAGCAAGGTGAAAAACTGTTTTTT.

The V gene is TRBV25-1, the J gene TRBJ2-2; maybe TRBD2 (5 bases). The V and J ends lost 3 bases and 6 bases respectively, with 8 bases between them. CDR3 length equals 13 residues. Germline loops: CDR1 MGHDK, CDR2 SYGVNS. The CDR3, as DNA: TGTGCCAGCAGTGATTCAGCGGCCGGGGAGCTGTTTTTT. Translating it yields CASSDSAAGELFF.

Here the CDR3 reads CASSLGGSGEQETQYF. The CDR3 bases are TGTGCCAGCAGCTTAGGTGGTAGCGGGGAGCAAGAGACCCAGTACTTC. The chain uses TRBV11-2 and TRBJ2-5; TRBD2 matches 8 bases. Per germline, CDR1 SGHAT and CDR2 FQNNGV. The CDR3 consists of 16 residues. V was pared by 1 base and J by 2 bases, with 6 bases of the junction left unmatched.

This chain links TRBV5-6 with TRBJ1-3; D ambiguous. V lost 4 bases and J 4 bases, leaving 12 bases between the germline ends. Germline lookup yields CDR1 SGHDT and CDR2 YYEEEE. This CDR3 comprises 14 residues. The CDR3 DNA reads TGTGCCAGCAGCCCAGCTCCTCCGGGAAACACCATATATTTT. Protein: CASSPAPPGNTIYF.

A remark on this clone: In the same sample, other DNA sequences code for this CDR3. The chain uses TRBV9 and TRBJ2-3; D gene unclear. The germline V gene encodes CDR1 SGDLS and CDR2 YYNGEE. The CDR3 is 13 amino acids. Trimming removed 2 bases from V and 0 bases from J, with 4 bases in between. CDR3 DNA: TGTGCCAGCAGCGTCGATAGCACAGATACGCAGTATTTT. Protein sequence: CASSVDSTDTQYF.

The chain uses TRBV29-1 and TRBJ2-1; D is unclear. Germline V gene sequence: CDR1 SQVTM, CDR2 ANQGSEA. CDR3 length equals 14 residues. V was shortened by 4 bases and J by 1 base, with 11 bases between the two germline ends. The CDR3 coding sequence is TGCAGCGTTGTTGATCACCGTTCCTACAATGAGCAGTTCTTC. Protein sequence: CSVVDHRSYNEQFF.

The V call is TRBV11-2, the J call TRBJ2-7; weak D call: TRBD1 (5 bases). CDR1 and CDR2 from the germline V gene are SGHAT and FQNNGV. The CDR3 length is 14 residues. Trimming pared 1 base from V and 5 bases from J, leaving 12 bases between. The CDR3, as DNA: TGTGCCAGCAGCTTAGGTGTTACAGGCGACGAGCAGTACTTC. This translates into CASSLGVTGDEQYF.